The 25 T cell receptor beta chains reported below all come from one sample, sequenced in a study of CD8 T cells in ankylosing spondylitis. Study observations and caveats: What appeared characteristic of ankylosing spondylitis blood was a TCR beta motif of under 10 highly homologous variants.

For these TCRs, the target antigens are not known. Using its own MiXCR run on the 5' RACE reads, TCRdb lists one record per CDR3 protein. This sample has about 220,000 distinct CDR3 sequences, with around 18% found just once. The material sequenced was blood, either unsorted or a sorted T cell fraction (not recorded which). The source is a male donor with ankylosing spondylitis.

The V call is TRBV20-1, the J call TRBJ1-1, with D tentatively TRBD1 (5 bases). Germline-derived CDR1 and CDR2 are DFQATT and SNEGSKA (reference sequence). The CDR3 runs to 11 residues. The germline V and J ends were trimmed by 6 bases and 5 bases, with 10 bases remaining between them. The CDR3 loop reads CSALRGTEAFF. The CDR3 nucleotides read TGCAGTGCCTTACGGGGGACTGAAGCTTTCTTT.

The chain is built from TRBV20-1 and TRBJ1-1; possible D gene TRBD1, 5 bases. Looked up from germline, CDR1 is DFQATT and CDR2 is SNEGSKA (reference sequence). This CDR3 contains 13 residues. The germline V and J ends were trimmed by 6 bases and 3 bases, with 14 bases remaining between them. The chain's CDR3 is CSAEGGADTEAFF. In DNA, the CDR3 is TGCAGTGCCGAGGGCGGGGCCGACACTGAAGCTTTCTTT.

The rearrangement links TRBV20-1 to TRBJ2-2, with 8 bases lining up with TRBD2. The V gene's germline CDR1 is DFQATT and CDR2 SNEGSKA (reference sequence). The CDR3 is made up of 15 amino acids. V lost 6 bases to trimming and J lost 1 base; unmatched junction nucleotides: 7. For the CDR3, the DNA is TGCAGTGCCACGAAACTAGCGGAGAACACCGGGGAGCTGTTTTTT. This codes for CSATKLAENTGELFF.

This clonotype was detected ten times or more. This chain connects TRBV6-4 to TRBJ2-3; 10 bases are shared with TRBD2. Trimming removed 2 bases from V and 2 bases from J; junction bases left unmatched: 1. This CDR3 spans 15 amino acids. Germline values: CDR1 MRHNA, CDR2 SNTAGT. CDR3 in DNA: TGTGCCAGCAGTGACAGCGGGGGGGCCACAGATACGCAGTATTTT. The encoded protein is CASSDSGGATDTQYF.

This clonotype appeared a few times. The rearrangement joins TRBV11-2 to TRBJ1-2, with unresolved D. V lost 3 bases and J 4 bases, leaving 9 bases between the germline ends. Germline V gives CDR1 SGHAT, CDR2 FQNNGV. The CDR3 has 13 amino acids. Written as DNA, the CDR3 is TGTGCCAGCAGCTTCGGTGACTTCTATGGCTACACCTTC. Translating gives CASSFGDFYGYTF.

This clonotype showed up just a few times. CDR3 protein: CASSRDLGTDAFF. The CDR3 DNA follows: TGTGCCAGCAGCCGTGATTTGGGGACGGACGCTTTCTTT. The rearrangement uses TRBV7-2 and TRBJ1-1; TRBD1 is a possible D gene (5 bases). Per the germline V gene, CDR1 is SGHTA and CDR2 is FQGNSA. The CDR3 length is 13 residues. V was clipped by 5 bases and J by 11 bases, with 18 bases between them.

This clonotype was counted between two and nine times. The gene calls are TRBV5-6 and TRBJ2-1, with 8 bases lining up with TRBD2. This CDR3 region has 16 residues. Germline V gene data show CDR1 as SGHDT and CDR2 as YYEEEE. Unmatched junction bases numbered 3, after V lost 0 bases and J lost 1 base. The chain's CDR3 is CASSLGASGSYNEQFF. The CDR3 coding sequence is TGTGCCAGCAGCTTGGGGGCTAGCGGGTCCTACAATGAGCAGTTCTTC.

The chain employs TRBV10-3 and TRBJ1-5; 7 bases line up with TRBD1. The germline V gene encodes CDR1 ENHRY and CDR2 SYGVKD. There are 13 residues in the CDR3. V shed 7 bases, J shed 4 bases, and the junction held 4 bases outside the gene matches. CDR3 residues: CAITDRENQPQHF. The DNA of the CDR3 is TGTGCCATCACCGACAGGGAGAATCAGCCCCAGCATTTT.

This clonotype was observed a few times. The rearrangement uses TRBV29-1 and TRBJ2-1; TRBD2 matches at 10 bases. The ends lost 7 bases at V and 5 bases at J; junction bases unmatched: 11. The CDR3 has 15 residues. Germline V lookup: CDR1 SQVTM, CDR2 ANQGSEA. CDR3 region: CSGAGGPNGDNEQFF. The CDR3 DNA reads as TGCAGCGGAGCGGGAGGGCCCAATGGGGACAATGAGCAGTTCTTC.

Only a few counts were recorded for this clonotype. The rearrangement uses TRBV5-6 and TRBJ2-5, with 7 bases fitting TRBD2. Germline trimming cut 3 bases from V and 10 bases from J; bases unmatched to any gene: 6. The CDR3 length is 12 residues. CDR1 and CDR2 from the germline V gene are SGHDT and YYEEEE. The CDR3 reads CASSWSGGVQYF. The CDR3 bases are TGTGCCAGCAGCTGGTCTGGGGGGGTCCAGTACTTC.

The table lists this clonotype with a count of one. The rearrangement links TRBV27 to TRBJ1-6, with TRBD1 as a possible D gene (6 bases). The CDR3 extends over 16 amino acids. The ends were cut back, 5 bases at V and 4 bases at J, with 15 bases in the middle. Looked up from germline, CDR1 is MNHEY and CDR2 is SMNVEV (reference sequence). The DNA of the CDR3 is TGTGCCAGCAGTATTACAGGGCCAAATTATAATTCACCCCTCCACTTT. Its translation is CASSITGPNYNSPLHF.

This clonotype was detected only a few times. V gene TRBV7-2 combines with J gene TRBJ2-5; 8 bases agree with TRBD2. The V and J ends lost 4 bases and 0 bases, in that order; junction bases with no gene match: 4. Looked up from germline, CDR1 is SGHTA and CDR2 is FQGNSA. This CDR3 comprises 15 residues. The CDR3 DNA reads as TGTGCCAGCAGCTCCGGGGGGGGGTACCAAGAGACCCAGTACTTC. This gives the protein CASSSGGGYQETQYF.

This clonotype was detected many times. CDR3 loop: CSASSSLGTGELFF. The CDR3, as DNA: TGCAGTGCTAGCTCGTCTTTAGGGACCGGGGAGCTGTTTTTT. V and J are TRBV20-1 and TRBJ2-2; no reliable D call. The CDR3 sequence is 14 residues long. Trimming removed 3 bases at V and 5 bases at J, with 13 bases between. The germline gives CDR1 DFQATT, CDR2 SNEGSKA (reference sequence).

The chain joins TRBV12-3 or TRBV12-4 to TRBJ1-2; a possible D gene is TRBD1 (5 bases). The V end lost 4 bases, the J end lost 1 base, and 13 bases lay between the germline ends. This CDR3 has 15 amino acids. The CDR3 nucleotides are TGTGCCAGCAGTTCGGACACTCAACTTAACTATGGCTACACCTTC. Amino acids: CASSSDTQLNYGYTF.

V is TRBV5-1 and J is TRBJ1-2, with 8 nucleotides matching TRBD1. Germline V gene sequence: CDR1 SGHRS, CDR2 YFSETQ. V shed 4 bases, J shed 4 bases, and the junction held 9 bases outside the gene matches. This CDR3 region has 15 residues. CDR3 loop: CASSPDAGGGYGYTF. Written as DNA, the CDR3 is TGCGCCAGCAGCCCCGACGCAGGGGGCGGCTATGGCTACACCTTC.

This clonotype occurred many times. J is TRBJ1-1 and V is TRBV5-1; unclear D gene. Per the germline V gene, CDR1 is SGHRS and CDR2 is YFSETQ. The CDR3 is made up of 14 amino acids. The V end was cut by 0 bases, the J end by 2 bases, with 8 bases between. CDR3 DNA sequence: TGCGCCAGCAGCTTGGATAGACTAAACACTGAAGCTTTCTTT. Its translation is CASSLDRLNTEAFF.

There are a few counts of this clonotype. The V and J genes are TRBV10-3 and TRBJ1-2; the D gene is possibly TRBD1 (6 bases). Germline CDR1 reads ENHRY; CDR2 reads SYGVKD. This CDR3 region has 14 residues. V was pared by 8 bases and J by 2 bases, with 15 bases between. CDR3 sequence (DNA): TGTGCCATCCTATCCCAGGACAGAAACTATGGCTACACCTTC. Translation gives CAILSQDRNYGYTF.

V usage is TRBV5-6 and J usage is TRBJ2-3; 9 bases map to TRBD2. V lost 5 bases to trimming and J lost 3 bases; unmatched junction nucleotides: 19. The CDR3 runs 19 residues. Germline assignment: CDR1 SGHDT and CDR2 YYEEEE. DNA for the CDR3: TGTGCCAGCAGTCCTAAGTCGGAGGGTAGCGGGAGAGGGACAGATACGCAGTATTTT. The encoded protein is CASSPKSEGSGRGTDTQYF.

This clonotype was found a few times. The V and J genes are TRBV29-1 and TRBJ2-1; 7 bases line up with TRBD1. The V gene end was trimmed by 5 bases and the J gene end by 3 bases; junction bases not matched to a gene: 7. Germline CDR1 and CDR2: SQVTM and ANQGSEA. The CDR3 totals 14 residues. CDR3 sequence (DNA): TGCAGCGTTCCGGGACAGACTCTCTACAATGAGCAGTTCTTC. As protein: CSVPGQTLYNEQFF.

The chain joins TRBV29-1 to TRBJ2-1, with 8 positions matching TRBD1. The CDR3 is made up of 13 amino acids. The trim removed 4 bases at V and 6 bases at J, leaving 5 bases unmatched. Germline-derived CDR1 and CDR2 are SQVTM and ANQGSEA. CDR3 coding DNA: TGCAGCGTTGCTCAGGGGGCGGTCAATGAGCAGTTCTTC. Its protein is CSVAQGAVNEQFF.

The rearrangement joins TRBV4-1 to TRBJ2-1; D possibly corresponds to TRBD2 (7 bases). The germline V and J ends were trimmed by 5 bases and 7 bases, with 15 bases remaining between them. Germline assignment: CDR1 MGHRA and CDR2 YSYEKL. The length of the CDR3 is 14 residues. The CDR3 DNA reads as TGCGCCAGCAGCGGAGTGAGGGGGGGTAATGAGCAGTTCTTC. This codes for CASSGVRGGNEQFF.

A few counts support this clonotype. The chain combines TRBV6-5 with TRBJ2-2, with TRBD1 matching 8 bases. CDR3 length: 14 residues. V dropped 1 base and J dropped 9; count of bases not matched to a gene: 4. The germline CDR1 and CDR2 sequences are MNHEY and SVGAGI. The CDR3 region is CASSYLTGVRELFF. In DNA, the CDR3 is TGTGCCAGCAGTTACTTGACAGGGGTGAGGGAGCTGTTTTTT.

The CDR3 loop reads CASREGRGYNEQFF. In nucleotides, the CDR3 is TGTGCCAGCAGGGAGGGCCGTGGCTACAATGAGCAGTTCTTC. The genes are TRBV11-2 and TRBJ2-1; tentatively, D is TRBD2 (6 bases). This CDR3 is 14 amino acids long. In germline, CDR1 is SGHAT, CDR2 FQNNGV. With 6 bases removed from V and 3 bases from J, the gap between germline ends came to 12 bases.

V is TRBV4-1 and J is TRBJ2-2; 11 bases align to TRBD2. The junction had 7 bases not matched to a gene; V was cut back by 4 bases and J by 6 bases. The germline gives CDR1 MGHRA, CDR2 YSYEKL. CDR3 length equals 16 residues. CDR3: CASSLNSGGAPGELFF. The DNA of the CDR3 is TGCGCCAGCAGCCTCAATAGCGGGGGGGCCCCCGGGGAGCTGTTTTTT.

The genes are TRBV6-1 and TRBJ2-1; 9 bases are shared with TRBD1. The CDR3 has 14 amino acids. V was pared by 6 bases and J by 8 bases, with 8 bases of the junction left unmatched. CDR1 and CDR2 from the germline V gene are MNHNS and SASEGT. The CDR3 is CASSWDRELDEQFF. The CDR3 coding sequence is TGTGCCAGCAGCTGGGACAGGGAGTTGGATGAGCAGTTCTTC.